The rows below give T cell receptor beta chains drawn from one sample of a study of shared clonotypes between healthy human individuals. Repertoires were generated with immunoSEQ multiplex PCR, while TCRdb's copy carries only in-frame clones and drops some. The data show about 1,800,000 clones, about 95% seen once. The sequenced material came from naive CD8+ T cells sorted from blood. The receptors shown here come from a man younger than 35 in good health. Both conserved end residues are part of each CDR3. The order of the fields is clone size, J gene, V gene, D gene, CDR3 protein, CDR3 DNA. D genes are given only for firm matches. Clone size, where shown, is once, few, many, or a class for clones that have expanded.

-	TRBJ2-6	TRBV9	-	CASTAPEPGANVLTF	TGTGCCAGCACCGCCCCCGAACCTGGGGCCAACGTCCTGACTTTC
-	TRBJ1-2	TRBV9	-	CASSARDHGYTF	TGTGCCAGCAGCGCACGGGATCATGGCTACACCTTC
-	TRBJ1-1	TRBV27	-	CASRLFGHMNTEAFF	TGTGCCAGCAGACTTTTTGGGCACATGAACACTGAAGCTTTCTTT
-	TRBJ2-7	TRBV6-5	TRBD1	CASSYTGTASYEQYF	TGTGCCAGCAGTTACACCGGGACAGCCTCCTACGAGCAGTACTTC
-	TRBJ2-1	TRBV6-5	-	CASSYTAGGSEQFF	TGTGCCAGCAGTTACACGGCCGGGGGAAGTGAGCAGTTCTTC
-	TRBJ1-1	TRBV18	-	CASKYDGTLNTEAFF	TGTGCCAGCAAATACGACGGGACCTTGAACACTGAAGCTTTCTTT
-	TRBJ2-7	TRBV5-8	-	CASSLEQGSPYEQYF	TGTGCCAGCAGCTTGGAACAAGGGAGCCCCTACGAGCAGTACTTC
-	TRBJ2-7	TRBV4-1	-	CASSQDPPGGGSYEQYF	TGCGCCAGCAGCCAAGATCCGCCCGGGGGCGGCTCCTACGAGCAGTACTTC
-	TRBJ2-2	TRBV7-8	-	CASSGLARVNTGELFF	TGTGCCAGCAGCGGGCTAGCTCGAGTGAACACCGGGGAGCTGTTTTTT
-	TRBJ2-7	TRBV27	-	CASAVDWGDDEQYF	TGTGCCAGCGCCGTAGACTGGGGCGATGACGAGCAGTACTTC
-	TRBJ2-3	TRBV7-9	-	CASSPTAGASTDTQYF	TGTGCCAGCAGCCCTACTGCGGGGGCCAGCACAGATACGCAGTATTTT
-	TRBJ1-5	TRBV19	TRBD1	CASNPTGLNQPQHF	TGTGCCAGTAACCCGACAGGGCTTAATCAGCCCCAGCATTTT
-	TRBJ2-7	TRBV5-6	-	CASRLPGSYEQYF	TGTGCCAGCAGACTTCCGGGGTCCTACGAGCAGTACTTC
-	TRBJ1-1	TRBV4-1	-	CASSQRGEGNTEAFF	TGCGCCAGCAGCCAAAGAGGGGAGGGGAACACTGAAGCTTTCTTT
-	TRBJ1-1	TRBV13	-	CASRQGGPEAFF	TGTGCCAGCAGACAGGGAGGGCCTGAAGCTTTCTTT
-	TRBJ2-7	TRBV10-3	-	CAINQAPSYEQYF	TGTGCCATCAACCAGGCCCCATCCTACGAGCAGTACTTC
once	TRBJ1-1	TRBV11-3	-	CASSLTENTEAFF	TGTGCCAGCAGCTTAACCGAGAACACTGAAGCTTTCTTT
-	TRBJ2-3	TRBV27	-	CASSPYSTDTQYF	TGTGCCAGCAGCCCCTACTCCACAGATACGCAGTATTTT
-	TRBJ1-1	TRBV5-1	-	CASSLLQNTEAFF	TGCGCCAGCAGCTTGCTCCAGAACACTGAAGCTTTCTTT
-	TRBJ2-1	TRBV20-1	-	CSAGVGGQFF	TGCAGTGCGGGAGTCGGGGGGCAGTTCTTC
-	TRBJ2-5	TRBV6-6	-	CASSKQGREETQYF	TGTGCCAGCAGTAAACAGGGTAGGGAAGAGACCCAGTACTTC
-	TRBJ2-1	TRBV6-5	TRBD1	CASSSGTGYHNEQFF	TGTGCCAGCAGCTCCGGGACAGGTTACCACAATGAGCAGTTCTTC
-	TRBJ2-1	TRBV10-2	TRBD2	CASSMLAGGYNEQFF	TGCGCCAGCAGTATGCTAGCGGGAGGGTACAATGAGCAGTTCTTC
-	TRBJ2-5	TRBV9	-	CASSAPRSVGEETQYF	TGTGCCAGCAGCGCCCCCCGTAGCGTAGGCGAAGAGACCCAGTACTTC
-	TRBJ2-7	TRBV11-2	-	CASSFGTTYEQYF	TGTGCCAGCAGCTTTGGGACCACTTACGAGCAGTACTTC
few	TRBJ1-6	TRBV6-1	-	CASSGVDLPLHF	TGTGCCAGCAGTGGGGTGGATTTACCCCTCCACTTT
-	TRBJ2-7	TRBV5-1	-	CASSLFKGWNDEQYF	TGCGCCAGCAGCTTGTTTAAGGGGTGGAATGACGAGCAGTACTTC
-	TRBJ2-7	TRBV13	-	CASSLAGGVGYEQYF	TGTGCCAGCAGCTTAGCAGGGGGGGTTGGCTACGAGCAGTACTTC
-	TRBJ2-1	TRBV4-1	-	CASSQVPPEQFF	TGCGCCAGCAGCCAAGTCCCCCCTGAGCAGTTCTTC
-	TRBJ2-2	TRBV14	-	CASSLQNTGELFF	TGTGCCAGCAGCCTCCAGAACACCGGGGAGCTGTTTTTT
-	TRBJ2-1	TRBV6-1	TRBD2	CASSELVTSKYEQFF	TGTGCCAGCAGTGAGTTGGTGACTAGCAAATATGAGCAGTTCTTC
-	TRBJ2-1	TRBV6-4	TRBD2	CASSVTSGLYNEQFF	TGTGCCAGCAGTGTGACTAGCGGGTTGTACAATGAGCAGTTCTTC
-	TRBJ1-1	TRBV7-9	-	CASSLMGTEAFF	TGTGCCAGCAGCTTAATGGGGACTGAAGCTTTCTTT
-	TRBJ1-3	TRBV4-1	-	CASRVMAVGNTIYF	TGCGCCAGCAGAGTTATGGCAGTCGGAAACACCATATATTTT
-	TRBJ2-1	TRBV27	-	CASSHAGPRAYNEQFF	TGTGCCAGCAGCCATGCGGGGCCCAGAGCTTACAATGAGCAGTTCTTC
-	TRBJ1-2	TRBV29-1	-	CSVLLGASDGYTF	TGCAGCGTATTATTAGGGGCGTCAGATGGCTACACCTTC
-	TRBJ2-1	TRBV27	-	CASSPTPNEQFF	TGTGCCAGCAGTCCGACCCCAAATGAGCAGTTCTTC
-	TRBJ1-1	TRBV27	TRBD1	CASSSGGAGTEAFF	TGTGCCAGCAGCTCAGGGGGCGCAGGGACTGAAGCTTTCTTT
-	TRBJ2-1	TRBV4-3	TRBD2	CASSQGRLAGVFDEQFF	TGCGCCAGCAGCCAAGGCCGACTAGCGGGAGTATTCGATGAGCAGTTCTTC
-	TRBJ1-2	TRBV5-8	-	CASSLMGGAHGYTF	TGTGCCAGCAGCTTAATGGGGGGGGCCCATGGCTACACCTTC
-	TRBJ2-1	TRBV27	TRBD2	CASSTRAGGSYNEQFF	TGTGCCAGCAGTACGCGAGCGGGGGGATCCTACAATGAGCAGTTCTTC
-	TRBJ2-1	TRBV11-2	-	CASSLGNEQFF	TGTGCCAGCAGCTTAGGTAATGAGCAGTTCTTC
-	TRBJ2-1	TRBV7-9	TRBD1	CASSSPDRGHNEQFF	TGTGCCAGCAGCTCGCCAGACAGGGGACACAATGAGCAGTTCTTC
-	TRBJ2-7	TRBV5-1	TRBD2	CASSPTSKLYSYEQYF	TGCGCCAGCAGCCCGACTAGCAAACTGTACTCCTACGAGCAGTACTTC
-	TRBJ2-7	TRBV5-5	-	CASSSDSQASQYF	TGTGCCAGCAGCTCGGACTCACAGGCGTCGCAGTACTTC
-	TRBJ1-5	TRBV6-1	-	CASSEASLYKPQHF	TGTGCCAGCAGTGAAGCGTCCTTGTATAAGCCCCAGCATTTT
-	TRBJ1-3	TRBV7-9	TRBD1	CASSLTGEIYF	TGTGCCAGCAGCTTGACAGGGGAAATATATTTT
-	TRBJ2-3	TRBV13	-	CASSLSGAPDTQYF	TGTGCCAGCAGCTTAAGTGGGGCCCCAGATACGCAGTATTTT
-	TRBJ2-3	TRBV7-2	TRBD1	CASSLGGQGIADTQYF	TGTGCCAGCAGCTTAGGCGGACAGGGGATTGCAGATACGCAGTATTTT
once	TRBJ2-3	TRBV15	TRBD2	CATSRVGGTTTDTQYF	TGTGCCACCAGCAGAGTAGGTGGGACTACCACAGATACGCAGTATTTT
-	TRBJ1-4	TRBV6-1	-	CASSVLGINEKLFF	TGTGCCAGCAGTGTACTTGGGATAAATGAAAAACTGTTTTTT